The present TCR beta chain was sequenced within a study of beta chain features in type 1 diabetes. A single heparinised draw of about 100 mL on average was taken per donor. The authors sorted CD4+ naive, central memory, regulatory and stem cell-like memory cells via CD45RO/CCR7/CD25/CD127/CD95/CD27. Study conclusions and caveats: High TCR expression in some cells could lead to their over-representation in cDNA sequencing.

Sequenced material consisted of expressed TCRB transcripts (all of the isolated RNA was reverse transcribed). Sequencing was performed with immunoSEQ multiplex PCR; in TCRdb, only in-frame clones are kept and a portion is missing. The sample has some 150,000 clones; around 51% are singletons. This clone was observed a handful of times. Antigen specificity is unknown. Trimming took 7 bases from V and 6 from J, leaving 10 bases between them. The CDR3 is 11 residues long. CDR1 is SQVTM, CDR2 ANQGSEA, per germline. The sequence was obtained from a man between 18 and 29 years old in good health. The specimen was Tregs from blood. J is TRBJ2-1 and V is TRBV29-1; no clear D gene. CDR3 nucleotide sequence: TGCAGCGGGGCTGTCCCCAATGAGCAGTTCTTC. Translated: CSGAVPNEQFF.